What follows describes a single TCR beta chain. Per the study methods: How many nucleated cells were present was estimated from reference gene primer amplification. Produced via immunoSEQ multiplex PCR; TCRdb's table is partial and in-frame only. V, J and clone size were drawn from that table, and D and trimming were deduced from the DNA. The sample includes about 44,000 clones, nearly 90% seen only once; the top ten take roughly a sixth. This specimen belongs to a study of blood T cell repertoires in COVID-19. Study details: Researchers got acute and convalescent COVID-19 samples from the United States, Italy and Spain. The cDNA or gDNA used as material had been derived from T cells, B-cell-depleted T cells, or PBMCs.

Germline values: CDR1 SGHTA, CDR2 FQGNSA. This CDR3 spans 16 amino acids. The junction had 9 bases not matched to a gene; V was cut back by 1 base and J by 6 bases. This chain connects TRBV7-2 to TRBJ1-5; 7 bases map to TRBD1. Input material: peripheral blood. This clonotype originated in a man aged 70 or older with active COVID-19. Here the CDR3 reads CASSLVGDSVSQPQHF. In nucleotides, the CDR3 is TGTGCCAGCAGCTTAGTCGGGGACAGTGTCAGTCAGCCCCAGCATTTT.